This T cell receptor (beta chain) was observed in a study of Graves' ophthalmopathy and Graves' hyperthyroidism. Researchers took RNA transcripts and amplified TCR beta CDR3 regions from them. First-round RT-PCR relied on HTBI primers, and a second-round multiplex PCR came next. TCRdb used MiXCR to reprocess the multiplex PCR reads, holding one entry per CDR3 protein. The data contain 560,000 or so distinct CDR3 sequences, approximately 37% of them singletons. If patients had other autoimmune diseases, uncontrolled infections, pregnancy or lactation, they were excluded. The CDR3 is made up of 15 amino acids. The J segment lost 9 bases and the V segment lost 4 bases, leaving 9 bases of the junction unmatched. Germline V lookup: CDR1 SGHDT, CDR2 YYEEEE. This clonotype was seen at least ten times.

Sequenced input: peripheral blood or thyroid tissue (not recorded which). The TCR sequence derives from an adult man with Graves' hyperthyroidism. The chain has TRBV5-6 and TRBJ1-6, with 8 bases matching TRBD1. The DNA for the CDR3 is TGTGCCAGCAGCGACCGGGACAGGCACTTTTCACCCCTCCACTTT. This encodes CASSDRDRHFSPLHF. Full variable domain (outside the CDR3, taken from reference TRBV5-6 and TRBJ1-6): DAGVTQSPTHLIKTRGQQVTLRCSPKSGHDTVSWYQQALGQGPQFIFQYYEEEERQRGNFPDRFSGHQFPNYSSELNVNALLLGDSALYLCASSDRDRHFSPLHFGNGTRLTVT.